This T cell receptor beta chain was sequenced in a study of STAT5B mutations in CD4+ large granular lymphocyte leukemia. As for this clone: What it binds is not known.

Produced via immunoSEQ multiplex PCR; TCRdb's table is partial and in-frame only. The sample shows about 29,000 clones, approximately 79% of them seen only once. This CDR3 contains 17 residues. Germline-derived CDR1 and CDR2 are SGHTA and FQGNSA. The V gene lost 3 bases and the J gene lost 0 bases, with 15 bases spanning the gap. Study-wide points: Compared with healthy controls (2/35), patient top clones favored TRBV06 (8/27).

V gene TRBV7-2 combines with J gene TRBJ1-3; a weak D match, TRBD1 (5 bases). Specimen: CD4+ T cells from blood buffy coats. The receptor was isolated from a human donor in good health. The CDR3 region has the DNA TGTGCCAGCAGCTTGGGGCGCGGGGTCCTCTCTGGAAACACCATATATTTT. This codes for CASSLGRGVLSGNTIYF.